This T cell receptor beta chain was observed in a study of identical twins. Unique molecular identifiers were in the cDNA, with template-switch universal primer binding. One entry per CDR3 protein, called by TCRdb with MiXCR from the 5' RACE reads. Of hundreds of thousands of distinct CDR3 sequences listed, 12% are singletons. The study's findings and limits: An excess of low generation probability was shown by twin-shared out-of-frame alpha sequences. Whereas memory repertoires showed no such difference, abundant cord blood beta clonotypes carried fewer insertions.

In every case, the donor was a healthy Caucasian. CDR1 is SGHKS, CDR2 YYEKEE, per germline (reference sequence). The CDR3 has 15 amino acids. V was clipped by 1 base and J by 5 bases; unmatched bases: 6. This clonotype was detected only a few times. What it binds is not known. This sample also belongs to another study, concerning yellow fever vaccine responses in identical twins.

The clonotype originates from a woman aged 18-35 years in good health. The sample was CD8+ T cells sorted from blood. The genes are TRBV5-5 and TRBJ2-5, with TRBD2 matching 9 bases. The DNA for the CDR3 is TGTGCCAGCAGCTTGAACGCGGGGGGGCTGGAGACCCAGTACTTC. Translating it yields CASSLNAGGLETQYF. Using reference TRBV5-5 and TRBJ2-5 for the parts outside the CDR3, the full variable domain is DAGVTQSPTHLIKTRGQQVTLRCSPISGHKSVSWYQQVLGQGPQFIFQYYEKEERGRGNFPDRFSARQFPNYSSELNVNALLLGDSALYLCASSLNAGGLETQYFGPGTRLLVL.